This TCR beta chain was sequenced for a study of cytomegalovirus exposure and HLA in healthy donors. Overall study findings and caveats: The finding came from a later analysis; first-cohort TCR clusters tended to co-occur in the 120 or so validation repertoires.

The table came from immunoSEQ multiplex PCR; TCRdb's copy has only in-frame clones and leaves some out. The sample holds hundreds of thousands of clones, roughly 87% seen once. V lost 0 bases to trimming and J lost 1 base, with 6 bases between them. Germline-derived CDR1 and CDR2 are SEHNR and FQNEAQ (reference sequence). This CDR3 contains 14 residues. This clone was seen a handful of times. Its antigen is currently unknown. This TCR derives from a man between 18 and 35 years old in good health and CMV-seropositive. The sample was PBMCs. The J gene is TRBJ1-2, the V gene TRBV7-9; D is undetermined. The CDR3, as DNA: TGTGCCAGCAGCTTAGCGGCACGTAACTATGGCTACACCTTC. Protein sequence: CASSLAARNYGYTF.